Listed below are T cell receptor beta chains from one sample, sequenced in a study of T cell responses to AZD1222 COVID-19 vaccine. Data came from immunoSEQ multiplex PCR; TCRdb stores just in-frame clones and leaves some out. The data hold tens of thousands of clones, with roughly nine tenths observed a single time. This material consisted of peripheral blood, taken on day 0 of AZD1222 vaccination. These receptors originate from an adult in good health. Each CDR3 is given with its conserved first and last residue. D genes are given only for firm matches. Size is stated for part of the rows, as once, few or many counts, or as a class when the clone is expanded.

NA,TRBD1,TRBV6-2/TRBV6-3,TRBJ1-5,TGTGCCAGCAGTGAGGGCGCCGGGACAGGCTATCAGCCCCAGCATTTT,CASSEGAGTGYQPQHF
few,TRBD1,TRBV10-1,TRBJ1-4,TGCGCCAGCAGTGCGGGACAGCATAATGAAAAACTGTTTTTT,CASSAGQHNEKLFF
NA,NA,TRBV19,TRBJ1-1,TGTGCCAGTAGTCCCTTGACGGAAATGAACACTGAAGCTTTCTTT,CASSPLTEMNTEAFF
NA,NA,TRBV5-4,TRBJ1-2,TGTGCCAGCAGCTTGGAGCCCCGGCGGACTTCGTCGACTAACTATGGCTACACCTTC,CASSLEPRRTSSTNYGYTF
NA,NA,TRBV11-2,TRBJ2-1,TGTGCCAGCAGCTTAGAGCCAGCGGGCGGCGGGAATGAGCAGTTCTTC,CASSLEPAGGGNEQFF
NA,NA,TRBV7-8,TRBJ2-7,TGTGCCAGCAGCCGTTTTGTTGCTAACGAGCAGTACTTC,CASSRFVANEQYF
once,NA,TRBV11-3,TRBJ2-1,TGTGCCAGCAGCTTAGATCATGAGCAGTTCTTC,CASSLDHEQFF
NA,NA,TRBV30,TRBJ2-7,TGTGCCTGGAGCCCGGGAGTTGCCTACGAGCAGTACTTC,CAWSPGVAYEQYF
NA,TRBD1,TRBV7-2,TRBJ1-5,TGTGCCAGCAGCTTAGTGTCAGCGGGGACAGGAAATCAGCCCCAGCATTTT,CASSLVSAGTGNQPQHF
NA,NA,TRBV6-2/TRBV6-3,TRBJ1-1,TGTGCCAGCAGTTACTCAGACGTGCGCACTGAAGCTTTCTTT,CASSYSDVRTEAFF
NA,TRBD1,TRBV5-6,TRBJ2-7,TGTGCCAGCAGCAACGAGTGGGACAGGGTGTCGTTTGAGCAGTACTTC,CASSNEWDRVSFEQYF
NA,TRBD2,TRBV10-2,TRBJ2-4,TGCGCCAGTCAAGTCCTAGCGGGATTTGGCAAAAACATTCAGTACTTC,CASQVLAGFGKNIQYF
NA,NA,TRBV5-5,TRBJ1-5,TGTGCCAGCAGCTTGGAGGGGAGCAATCAGCCCCAGCATTTT,CASSLEGSNQPQHF
NA,NA,TRBV27,TRBJ1-6,TGTGCCAGCAGTTTCCGGGGGGCTAGGTCACCCCTCCACTTT,CASSFRGARSPLHF
once,TRBD2,TRBV5-1,TRBJ2-2,TGCGCCAGCAGCTCTAGCGGGGGGGCGTCCGGGGAGCTGTTTTTT,CASSSSGGASGELFF
NA,TRBD1,TRBV19,TRBJ1-5,TGTGCCAGTAGTATCAGAACAGGGGGCGACCTGGATCAGCCCCAGCATTTT,CASSIRTGGDLDQPQHF